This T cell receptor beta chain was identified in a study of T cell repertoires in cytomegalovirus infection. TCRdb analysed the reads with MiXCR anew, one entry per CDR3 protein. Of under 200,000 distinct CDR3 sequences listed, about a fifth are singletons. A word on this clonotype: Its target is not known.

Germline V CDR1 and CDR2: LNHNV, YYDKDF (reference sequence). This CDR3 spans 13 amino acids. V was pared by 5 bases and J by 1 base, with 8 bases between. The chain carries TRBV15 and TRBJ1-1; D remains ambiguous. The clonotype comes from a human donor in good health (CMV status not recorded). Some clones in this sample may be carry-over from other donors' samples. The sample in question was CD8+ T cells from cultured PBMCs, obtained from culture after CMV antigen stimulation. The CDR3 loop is CATSQRRNTEAFF. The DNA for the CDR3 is TGTGCCACCAGCCAGAGGAGGAACACTGAAGCTTTCTTT.